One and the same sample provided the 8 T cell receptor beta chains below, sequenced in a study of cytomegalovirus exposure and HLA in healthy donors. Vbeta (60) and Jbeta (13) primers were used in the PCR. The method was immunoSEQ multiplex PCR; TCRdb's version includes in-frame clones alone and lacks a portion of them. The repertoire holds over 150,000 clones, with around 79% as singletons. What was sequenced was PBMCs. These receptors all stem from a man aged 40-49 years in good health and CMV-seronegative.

In DNA, the CDR3 is TGTGCCAGCAGCTTTGGGCGGGATCCAGAGACCCAGTACTTC. This encodes CASSFGRDPETQYF. This rearrangement joins TRBV11-2 to TRBJ2-5; a possible D gene is TRBD2 (6 bases). The CDR3 runs to 14 residues. V dropped 3 bases and J dropped 4 bases, with 12 bases sitting between them. Germline V CDR1 and CDR2: SGHAT, FQNNGV. Using reference TRBV11-2 and TRBJ2-5 for the parts outside the CDR3, the full variable domain is EAGVAQSPRYKIIEKRQSVAFWCNPISGHATLYWYQQILGQGPKLLIQFQNNGVVDDSQLPKDRFSAERLKGVDSTLKIQPAKLEDSAVYLCASSFGRDPETQYFGPGTRLLVL.

CDR3 sequence reads: CASSSQGQETQYF. The CDR3 coding sequence is TGCGCCAGCAGCTCGCAGGGCCAAGAGACCCAGTACTTC. This rearrangement joins TRBV5-1 to TRBJ2-5; D perhaps matches TRBD1 (5 bases). V lost 3 bases to trimming and J lost 1 base, with 7 bases between them. CDR1 is SGHRS and CDR2 is YFSETQ in the germline V gene. The CDR3 runs to 13 residues.

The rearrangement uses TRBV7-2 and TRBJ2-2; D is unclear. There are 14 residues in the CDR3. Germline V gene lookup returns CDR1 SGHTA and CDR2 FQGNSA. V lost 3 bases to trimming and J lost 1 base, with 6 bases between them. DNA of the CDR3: TGTGCCAGCAGCTTCTCCGGGAACACCGGGGAGCTGTTTTTT. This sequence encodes CASSFSGNTGELFF.

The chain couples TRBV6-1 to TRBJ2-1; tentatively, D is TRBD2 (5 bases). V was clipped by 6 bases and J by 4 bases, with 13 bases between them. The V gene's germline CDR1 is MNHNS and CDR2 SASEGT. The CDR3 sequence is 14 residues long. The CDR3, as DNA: TGTGCCAGCAGGACGGGTGGAGGATACAATGAGCAGTTCTTC. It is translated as CASRTGGGYNEQFF.

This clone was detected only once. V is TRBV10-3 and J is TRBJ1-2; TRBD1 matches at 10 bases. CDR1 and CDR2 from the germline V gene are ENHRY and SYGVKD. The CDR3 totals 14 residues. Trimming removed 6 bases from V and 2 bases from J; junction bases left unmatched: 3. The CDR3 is CAISAGQGNYGYTF. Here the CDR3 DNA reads TGTGCCATCAGCGCGGGACAGGGGAACTATGGCTACACCTTC.

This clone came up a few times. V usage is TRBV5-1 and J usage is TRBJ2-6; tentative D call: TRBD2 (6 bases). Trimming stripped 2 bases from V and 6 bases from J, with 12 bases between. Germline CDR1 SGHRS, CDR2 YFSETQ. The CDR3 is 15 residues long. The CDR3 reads CASSFLGGEANVLTF. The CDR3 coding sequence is TGCGCCAGCAGCTTTCTGGGGGGAGAGGCCAACGTCCTGACTTTC.

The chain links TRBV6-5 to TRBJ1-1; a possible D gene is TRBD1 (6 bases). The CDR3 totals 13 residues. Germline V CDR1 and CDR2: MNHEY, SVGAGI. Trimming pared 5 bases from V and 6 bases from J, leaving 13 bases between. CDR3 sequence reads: CASSAHRDAEAFF. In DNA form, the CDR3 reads TGTGCCAGCAGTGCTCACAGGGACGCTGAAGCTTTCTTT.

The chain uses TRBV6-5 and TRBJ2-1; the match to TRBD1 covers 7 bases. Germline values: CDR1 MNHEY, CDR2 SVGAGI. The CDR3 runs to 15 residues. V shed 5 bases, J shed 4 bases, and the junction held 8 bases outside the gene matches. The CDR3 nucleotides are TGTGCCAGCAGTGTCGACAGGGCCCCTTACAATGAGCAGTTCTTC. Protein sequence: CASSVDRAPYNEQFF.